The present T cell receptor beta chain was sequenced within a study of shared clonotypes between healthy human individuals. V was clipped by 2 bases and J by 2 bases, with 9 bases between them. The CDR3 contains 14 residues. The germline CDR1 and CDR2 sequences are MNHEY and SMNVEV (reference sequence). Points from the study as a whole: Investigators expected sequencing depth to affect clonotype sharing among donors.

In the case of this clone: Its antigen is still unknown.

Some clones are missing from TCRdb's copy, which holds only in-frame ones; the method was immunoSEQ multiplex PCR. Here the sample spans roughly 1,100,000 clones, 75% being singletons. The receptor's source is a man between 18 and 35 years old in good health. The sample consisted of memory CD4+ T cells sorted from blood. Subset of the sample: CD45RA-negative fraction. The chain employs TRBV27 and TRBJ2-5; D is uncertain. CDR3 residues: CASSLRVGQETQYF. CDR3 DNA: TGTGCCAGCAGTTTAAGGGTCGGACAAGAGACCCAGTACTTC.